The 29 T cell receptor beta chains below come from one sample, sequenced in a study of blood T cell repertoires in COVID-19. TCRdb's copy holds only in-frame clones and misses some; the assay was immunoSEQ multiplex PCR. The data hold roughly 400,000 clones, with 75% to 90% observed a single time. The sequenced sample was PBMCs or T cells enriched from blood (not recorded which). The origin of the receptors is a man aged 25-40 years who had recovered from COVID-19.

V usage is TRBV2 and J usage is TRBJ2-7, with TRBD2 as a possible D gene (6 bases). V lost 4 bases to trimming and J lost 2 bases, with 27 bases between them. The CDR3 is made up of 19 amino acids. Germline V CDR1 and CDR2: SNHLY, FYNNEI. For the CDR3, the DNA is TGTGCCAGCAGTGTGATAGCTTCGGGAGCAACCCAGAAACCCTACGAGCAGTACTTC. The encoded protein is CASSVIASGATQKPYEQYF.

As concerns this clone: This CDR3 is also generated by other DNA sequences in the sample. V gene TRBV28 combines with J gene TRBJ2-7, with TRBD2 identical over 11 bases. Per the germline V gene, CDR1 is MDHEN and CDR2 is SYDVKM. CDR3 length: 14 amino acids. J lost 7 bases, V lost 5 bases, and 7 bases had no gene match. CDR3 amino acids: CASSLLAGVGEQYF. The CDR3 DNA reads as TGTGCCAGCAGTCTACTAGCGGGAGTAGGTGAGCAGTACTTC.

The chain employs TRBV7-9 and TRBJ2-2, with D tentatively TRBD2 (5 bases). Germline lookup yields CDR1 SEHNR and CDR2 FQNEAQ (reference sequence). Trimming shortened V by 5 bases and J by 6 bases, and 13 bases separated the two germline ends. CDR3 length: 14 residues. The CDR3 loop reads CASSPERAAGELFF. The CDR3 DNA follows: TGTGCCAGCAGCCCCGAGAGGGCCGCCGGGGAGCTGTTTTTT.

V is TRBV19 and J is TRBJ2-3, with D perhaps matching TRBD1 (5 bases). Looked up from germline, CDR1 is LNHDA and CDR2 is SQIVND (reference sequence). V was clipped by 1 base and J by 4 bases, with 9 bases between them. There are 14 residues in the CDR3. The CDR3 DNA reads as TGTGCCAGTAGTATAGTTGAAGGGGCAGATACGCAGTATTTT. This codes for CASSIVEGADTQYF.

This clone was found a few times. This chain connects TRBV7-2 to TRBJ2-7; TRBD2 aligns across 10 bases. CDR1 is SGHTA, CDR2 FQGNSA, per germline. V lost 4 bases and J lost 7; bases outside the gene matches: 10. The CDR3 has 15 residues. CDR3 sequence reads: CASSSGSGRAWEQYF. CDR3 coding DNA: TGTGCCAGCAGCTCTGGAAGCGGGAGGGCCTGGGAGCAGTACTTC.

The chain recombines TRBV30 with TRBJ1-2; the D is unclear. The CDR3 runs 14 residues. The V gene's germline CDR1 is GTSNPN and CDR2 SVGIG (reference sequence). V lost 0 bases and J 6 bases, leaving 14 bases between the germline ends. The DNA of the CDR3 is TGTGCCTGGAGTGTACCAGGACTCGGGGATGGCTACACCTTC. This translates into CAWSVPGLGDGYTF.

This clone was seen only once. V and J are TRBV3-1 (or the pseudogene TRBV3-2) and TRBJ2-7; TRBD1 is a possible D gene (5 bases). The CDR3 covers 16 residues. The germline CDR1 and CDR2 sequences are LGHDT and YNNKEL (reference sequence). The V end lost 1 base, the J end lost 0 bases, and 13 bases lay between the germline ends. The CDR3 loop reads CASSQAWGGSSYEQYF. The CDR3 DNA reads as TGTGCCAGCAGCCAAGCTTGGGGCGGAAGCTCCTACGAGCAGTACTTC.

V gene TRBV28 combines with J gene TRBJ2-2, with 7 bases fitting TRBD1. Germline-derived CDR1 and CDR2 are MDHEN and SYDVKM. With V trimmed by 1 base and J by 7 bases, 12 bases remained unmatched. The CDR3 extends over 17 amino acids. The CDR3 DNA is TGTGCCAGCAGTTTATTCTCGAAGGGGGCGCGAGTCGGGGAGCTGTTTTTT. Protein sequence: CASSLFSKGARVGELFF.

V and J are TRBV10-3 and TRBJ1-2, with unresolved D. The V and J ends lost 0 bases and 3 bases respectively, with 5 bases between them. The CDR3 consists of 13 residues. Germline CDR1 and CDR2: ENHRY and SYGVKD. The CDR3 DNA is TGTGCCATCAGTGAGTCCGGGGACTATGGCTACACCTTC. Translating gives CAISESGDYGYTF.

The chain combines TRBV9 with TRBJ2-1, with 9 bases aligning to TRBD2. The germline CDR1 and CDR2 sequences are SGDLS and YYNGEE. V lost 3 bases to trimming and J lost 5 bases; unmatched junction nucleotides: 3. There are 14 residues in the CDR3. The CDR3 region is CASSETSGHNEQFF. The CDR3 bases are TGTGCCAGCAGCGAGACTAGCGGCCACAATGAGCAGTTCTTC.

The chain combines TRBV27 with TRBJ1-1; 9 bases agree with TRBD1. The junction had 15 bases not matched to a gene; V was cut back by 3 bases and J by 1 base. There are 19 residues in the CDR3. Germline CDR1 reads MNHEY; CDR2 reads SMNVEV (reference sequence). The CDR3 loop is CASSLYLWGTGKPNTEAFF. In nucleotides, the CDR3 is TGTGCCAGCAGTTTGTATCTCTGGGGGACAGGGAAGCCGAACACTGAAGCTTTCTTT.

This clone showed up just a few times. The chain recombines TRBV19 with TRBJ2-7; TRBD2 might be the D (5 bases). Germline lookup yields CDR1 LNHDA and CDR2 SQIVND (reference sequence). V lost 6 bases and J 2 bases, leaving 14 bases between the germline ends. The CDR3 is made up of 14 amino acids. CDR3 sequence: CASSWEHGTYEQYF. The CDR3 DNA reads TGTGCCAGTAGCTGGGAGCACGGCACCTACGAGCAGTACTTC. Together with reference TRBV19 and TRBJ2-7, the CDR3 gives the full variable domain: DGGITQSPKYLFRKEGQNVTLSCEQNLNHDAMYWYRQDPGQGLRLIYYSQIVNDFQKGDIAEGYSVSREKKESFPLTVTSAQKNPTAFYLCASSWEHGTYEQYFGPGTRLTVT.

V usage is TRBV28 and J usage is TRBJ1-3, with TRBD1 matching over 8 bases. V gave up 7 bases and J gave up 5 bases; unmatched junction bases: 10. Germline V gene sequence: CDR1 MDHEN, CDR2 SYDVKM. This CDR3 has 15 residues. The CDR3 is CASTLPSGGRNTIYF. CDR3 bases: TGTGCCAGCACCCTTCCATCAGGGGGCAGAAACACCATATATTTT.

The rearrangement links TRBV27 to TRBJ2-7; TRBD1 matches 9 bases. The length of the CDR3 is 14 residues. CDR1 is MNHEY, CDR2 SMNVEV, per germline (reference sequence). V gave up 6 bases and J gave up 0 bases; unmatched junction bases: 3. The CDR3, as DNA: TGTGCCAGCAGATCACAGGGGGCCTCCTACGAGCAGTACTTC. This gives the protein CASRSQGASYEQYF.

The J gene is TRBJ2-2, the V gene TRBV19, with D possibly being TRBD1 (6 bases). Germline lookup yields CDR1 LNHDA and CDR2 SQIVND (reference sequence). Trimming shortened V by 7 bases and J by 4 bases, and 13 bases separated the two germline ends. The CDR3 sequence is 14 residues long. The CDR3 DNA reads as TGTGCCAGTAAAAGGCAGGGGACCACCGGGGAGCTGTTTTTT. This sequence encodes CASKRQGTTGELFF.

The rearrangement links TRBV28 to TRBJ2-1, with 9 bases lining up with TRBD2. The CDR3 runs 15 residues. Germline-derived CDR1 and CDR2 are MDHEN and SYDVKM. V lost 7 bases, J lost 8 bases, and 12 bases stayed unmatched. The CDR3 is CASKLIAGVSYEQFF. CDR3 in DNA: TGTGCCAGCAAACTGATAGCGGGAGTTTCCTATGAGCAGTTCTTC.

Here the CDR3 DNA reads TGTGCCAGCAGTCCTAGACAGGAGTACAATGAGCAGTTCTTC. Protein product: CASSPRQEYNEQFF. V gene TRBV6-5 combines with J gene TRBJ2-1; tentative D call: TRBD1 (6 bases). The CDR3 totals 14 residues. V was cut by 5 bases and J by 4 bases, with 12 bases left in between. The germline V gene encodes CDR1 MNHEY and CDR2 SVGAGI.

This chain connects TRBV19 to TRBJ1-1; D unclear. Trimming pared 1 base from V and 11 bases from J, leaving 14 bases between. CDR1 and CDR2 from the germline V gene are LNHDA and SQIVND (reference sequence). This CDR3 has 13 amino acids. CDR3 DNA: TGTGCCAGTAGTATAGGATACAGAAGCGGGGCTTTCTTT. It codes for CASSIGYRSGAFF.

A note on this clone: In the same sample, other DNA sequences code for this CDR3. The chain couples TRBV12-3 or TRBV12-4 to TRBJ1-1; D might be TRBD1 (5 bases). The CDR3 spans 13 residues. The V end was cut by 3 bases, the J end by 4 bases, with 9 bases between. CDR3 sequence reads: CASSLRGGTEAFF. CDR3 coding DNA: TGTGCCAGCAGTTTGCGGGGGGGCACTGAAGCTTTCTTT.

The rearrangement joins TRBV5-5 to TRBJ2-1; 12 nucleotides line up with TRBD2. The J segment lost 5 bases and the V segment lost 4 bases, leaving 7 bases of the junction unmatched. The germline V gene encodes CDR1 SGHKS and CDR2 YYEKEE (reference sequence). The CDR3 is 16 amino acids. The CDR3 sequence: CASSGRTSGTHNEQFF. The CDR3 nucleotides read TGTGCCAGCAGCGGACGGACTAGCGGGACCCACAATGAGCAGTTCTTC.

This clone turned up a few times. The chain recombines TRBV12-3 or TRBV12-4 with TRBJ2-3; TRBD2 might be the D (6 bases). Trimming stripped 3 bases from V and 3 bases from J, with 7 bases between. The CDR3 is 13 residues long. The CDR3 sequence: CASSLEGTDTQYF. CDR3 nucleotides: TGTGCCAGCAGTTTGGAGGGAACAGATACGCAGTATTTT.

The chain is built from TRBV19 and TRBJ2-5; D gene uncertain. V lost 1 base and J 5 bases, leaving 8 bases between the germline ends. The CDR3 is 13 residues long. Germline CDR1 and CDR2: LNHDA and SQIVND (reference sequence). The CDR3 DNA is TGTGCCAGTAGTATAGGTGGCAGTGAGACCCAGTACTTC. It specifies CASSIGGSETQYF.

The chain employs TRBV25-1 and TRBJ1-1; TRBD1 is a possible D gene (6 bases). Trimming shortened V by 5 bases and J by 3 bases, and 16 bases separated the two germline ends. From germline, CDR1 is MGHDK and CDR2 SYGVNS. The CDR3 extends over 15 amino acids. The CDR3 DNA follows: TGTGCCAGCAGTTACCATCCTCGACAGGACACTGAAGCTTTCTTT. Translation: CASSYHPRQDTEAFF.

The chain carries TRBV14 and TRBJ1-6; TRBD1 matches 9 bases. Germline CDR1 SGHDN, CDR2 FVKESK. The CDR3 totals 16 residues. With V trimmed by 0 bases and J by 7 bases, 4 bases remained unmatched. The CDR3, as DNA: TGTGCCAGCAGCCAAGATTGGACAGGGGAGAATTCACCCCTCCACTTT. It specifies CASSQDWTGENSPLHF.

On this clone itself: Given a much more abundant clone one base away, this may be a read error. The V gene is TRBV6-6, the J gene TRBJ2-7; 9 nucleotides match TRBD2. V lost 4 bases, J lost 3 bases, and 1 base stayed unmatched. Germline CDR1 and CDR2: MNHNY and SVGAGI (reference sequence). There are 13 residues in the CDR3. CDR3 loop: CASSFSGSYEQYF. CDR3 coding DNA: TGTGCCAGCAGTTTTAGCGGGAGCTACGAGCAGTACTTC.

This chain links TRBV3-1 (or the pseudogene TRBV3-2) with TRBJ2-5; 10 bases align to TRBD1. This CDR3 comprises 16 residues. The germline CDR1 and CDR2 sequences are LGHDT and YNNKEL (reference sequence). The V gene end was trimmed by 4 bases and the J gene end by 5 bases; junction bases not matched to a gene: 10. CDR3 sequence (DNA): TGTGCCAGCAGCCGACAAACCGGGACAGGGGTCGAGACCCAGTACTTC. It is translated as CASSRQTGTGVETQYF.

The sample holds one count of this clone. The CDR3 DNA sequence: TGCGCCAGCAGCTTGCGCGTAGGGGCGAACACCGGGGAGCTGTTTTTT. Protein: CASSLRVGANTGELFF. V and J are TRBV5-1 and TRBJ2-2; D is perhaps TRBD1 (5 bases). CDR1 SGHRS and CDR2 YFSETQ come from the germline V gene. This CDR3 is built from 16 residues. The V gene lost 1 base and the J gene lost 0 bases, with 10 bases spanning the gap.

This chain links TRBV6-1 with TRBJ2-2; 8 nucleotides align to TRBD1. There are 16 residues in the CDR3. Germline trimming cut 2 bases from V and 7 bases from J; bases unmatched to any gene: 9. Germline CDR1 reads MNHNS; CDR2 reads SASEGT. CDR3: CASSESRTGSFGELFF. Here the CDR3 DNA reads TGTGCCAGCAGTGAATCCCGGACAGGGAGTTTCGGGGAGCTGTTTTTT.

The CDR3 DNA reads as TGCGCCAGCAGCTTGGCCCCGGCAGGGGGAGAAGAAAAACTGTTTTTT. Its protein product is CASSLAPAGGEEKLFF. J is TRBJ1-4 and V is TRBV5-1; 7 bases match TRBD1. The length of the CDR3 is 16 residues. V gave up 0 bases and J gave up 8 bases; unmatched junction bases: 10. The germline V gene encodes CDR1 SGHRS and CDR2 YFSETQ.